A single sample is the source of the 20 T cell receptor beta chains below, sequenced in a study of beta chain features in type 1 diabetes. The whole isolated RNA underwent reverse transcription, so sequencing captured expressed TCRB transcripts. The repertoire was sequenced with immunoSEQ multiplex PCR; TCRdb's copy has only in-frame clones and lacks some. The data hold some 240,000 clones, with about 11% observed a single time. Sequencing was done on a sample of central memory CD4+ T cells from blood. These receptors were collected from a young man in good health.

This clone showed up many times. This sequence joins TRBV11-2 and TRBJ2-1, with D possibly being TRBD1 (6 bases). V dropped 6 bases and J dropped 13 bases, with 16 bases sitting between them. This CDR3 has 12 residues. The germline gives CDR1 SGHAT, CDR2 FQNNGV. CDR3 nucleotide sequence: TGTGCCAGCAGGCCCCCAGGGGTAGTACAGTTCTTC. Protein: CASRPPGVVQFF.

This clone was counted many times. The chain joins TRBV5-4 to TRBJ2-3, with TRBD1 matching 7 bases. Germline assignment: CDR1 SGHNT and CDR2 YYREEE (reference sequence). CDR3 size: 15 residues. J was trimmed by 1 base and V by 4 bases; bases with no gene match: 6. For the CDR3, the DNA is TGTGCCAGCAGCGCTACCGGACAGGGCACAGATACGCAGTATTTT. Translation: CASSATGQGTDTQYF.

A note on this clone: The identical CDR3 is also encoded by other nucleotide sequences in the sample. The chain combines TRBV5-1 with TRBJ2-5; D is uncertain. The CDR3 covers 11 residues. The V gene's germline CDR1 is SGHRS and CDR2 YFSETQ. V lost 0 bases to trimming and J lost 6 bases, with 3 bases between them. CDR3 nucleotide sequence: TGCGCCAGCAGCTTGGGGAAGACCCAGTACTTC. Its translation is CASSLGKTQYF.

CDR3 protein: CASSLVNRDSYEQYF. The CDR3 coding sequence is TGTGCCAGCAGCTTGGTTAACAGGGACTCCTACGAGCAGTACTTC. This chain connects TRBV5-4 to TRBJ2-7, with D possibly TRBD1 on 6 matching bases. Germline V gives CDR1 SGHNT, CDR2 YYREEE (reference sequence). Trimming took off 0 bases at V and 0 bases at J, with 10 bases between the two ends. The CDR3 sequence is 15 residues long. Combining the CDR3 with reference TRBV5-4 and TRBJ2-7 gives the whole variable domain ETGVTQSPTHLIKTRGQQVTLRCSSQSGHNTVSWYQQALGQGPQFIFQYYREEENGRGNFPPRFSGLQFPNYSSELNVNALELDDSALYLCASSLVNRDSYEQYFGPGTRLTVT.

Ten or more counts support this clone. V is TRBV7-2 and J is TRBJ2-1; 8 bases map to TRBD1. Germline CDR1 and CDR2: SGHTA and FQGNSA. This CDR3 comprises 15 residues. V lost 5 bases to trimming and J lost 4 bases; unmatched junction nucleotides: 7. CDR3 bases: TGTGCCAGCAGCACTGGGACAGGCTCGTACAATGAGCAGTTCTTC. Protein: CASSTGTGSYNEQFF.

This clone appeared many times. The gene calls are TRBV2 and TRBJ2-5; D perhaps matches TRBD2 (6 bases). The V and J ends lost 5 bases and 2 bases respectively, with 9 bases between them. Germline V gives CDR1 SNHLY, CDR2 FYNNEI. The CDR3 extends over 13 amino acids. The CDR3 DNA follows: TGTGCCAGCAGTCGGGACTCGCAAGAGACCCAGTACTTC. It codes for CASSRDSQETQYF. Variable domain in full (rest from reference TRBV2 and TRBJ2-5): EPEVTQTPSHQVTQMGQEVILRCVPISNHLYFYWYRQILGQKVEFLVSFYNNEISEKSEIFDDQFSVERPDGSNFTLKIRSTKLEDSAMYFCASSRDSQETQYFGPGTRLLVL.

The chain uses TRBV4-1 and TRBJ1-2; a weak D match, TRBD1 (5 bases). Germline assignment: CDR1 MGHRA and CDR2 YSYEKL. The CDR3 spans 15 residues. The V end was cut by 0 bases, the J end by 1 base, with 9 bases between. In nucleotides, the CDR3 is TGCGCCAGCAGCCAAGACCAGGGAGGTAACTATGGCTACACCTTC. Amino acid sequence: CASSQDQGGNYGYTF.

The CDR3 loop reads CASSPLGATYNEQFF. The CDR3 DNA reads as TGTGCCAGCTCACCACTGGGGGCCACCTACAATGAGCAGTTCTTC. The chain carries TRBV18 and TRBJ2-1; D is perhaps TRBD1 (6 bases). This CDR3 is 15 amino acids long. Trimming stripped 1 base from V and 2 bases from J, with 9 bases between. Per the germline V gene, CDR1 is KGHSH and CDR2 is LQKENI. The full variable domain, its missing parts supplied by reference TRBV18 and TRBJ2-1, is NAGVMQNPRHLVRRRGQEARLRCSPMKGHSHVYWYRQLPEEGLKFMVYLQKENIIDESGMPKERFSAEFPKEGPSILRIQQVVRGDSAAYFCASSPLGATYNEQFFGPGTRLTVL.

J is TRBJ2-3 and V is TRBV18; 7 nucleotides align to TRBD1. Losses at the gene ends were 4 bases for V and 3 bases for J; bases not matched to a gene: 4. There are 14 residues in the CDR3. Germline V lookup: CDR1 KGHSH, CDR2 LQKENI. The CDR3 region has the DNA TGTGCCAGCTCACGGGGACAGACTACAGATACGCAGTATTTT. Translation: CASSRGQTTDTQYF.

V and J are TRBV29-1 and TRBJ1-1, with D possibly matching TRBD1 (5 bases). V was pared by 2 bases and J by 4 bases, with 8 bases between. From germline, CDR1 is SQVTM and CDR2 ANQGSEA. The CDR3 is 12 residues long. CDR3 sequence: CSVERGVTEAFF. CDR3 DNA sequence: TGCAGCGTTGAAAGGGGAGTCACTGAAGCTTTCTTT.

V gene TRBV28 combines with J gene TRBJ2-7; the D gene is possibly TRBD2 (6 bases). Trimming took off 2 bases at V and 3 bases at J, with 14 bases between the two ends. The CDR3 runs to 15 residues. Germline CDR1 is MDHEN and CDR2 is SYDVKM. DNA for the CDR3: TGTGCCAGCAGTTTACGGGGGATCTCCGGCTACGAGCAGTACTTC. It specifies CASSLRGISGYEQYF.

The chain employs TRBV18 and TRBJ2-5, with 10 nucleotides matching TRBD2. Trimming cost V 8 bases and J 2 bases; bases outside gene matches: 11. The germline gives CDR1 KGHSH, CDR2 LQKENI. This CDR3 spans 16 amino acids. The CDR3 nucleotides are TGTGCCAGCGGCAGGTGCGAACTAGCGGGGCAAGAGACCCAGTACTTC. Its translation: CASGRCELAGQETQYF.

The rearrangement links TRBV30 to TRBJ1-2, with D perhaps TRBD1 (5 bases). The CDR3 sequence is 11 residues long. Deletions cut 2 bases from V and 8 bases from J, with 9 bases between. Germline V lookup: CDR1 GTSNPN, CDR2 SVGIG (reference sequence). CDR3 residues: CAWSRQGGYTF. The DNA for the CDR3 is TGTGCCTGGAGTAGGCAGGGCGGCTACACCTTC.

This clone was observed a handful of times. The chain links TRBV30 to TRBJ2-1; a weak D match, TRBD2 (6 bases). The germline V and J ends were trimmed by 2 bases and 5 bases, with 16 bases remaining between them. The CDR3 runs to 15 residues. Germline V CDR1 and CDR2: GTSNPN, SVGIG (reference sequence). CDR3 sequence: CAWSTRNSGNNEQFF. CDR3 nucleotide sequence: TGTGCCTGGAGTACCCGGAATAGCGGTAACAATGAGCAGTTCTTC.

The chain links TRBV30 to TRBJ1-6; 9 bases fit TRBD1. The V gene end was trimmed by 3 bases and the J gene end by 10 bases; junction bases not matched to a gene: 4. This CDR3 has 13 amino acids. Germline CDR1 reads GTSNPN; CDR2 reads SVGIG (reference sequence). CDR3 sequence (DNA): TGTGCCTGGAGGGGGGACAGGGACTCACCCCTCCACTTT. It specifies CAWRGDRDSPLHF.

This chain links TRBV5-1 with TRBJ2-3; 9 bases are shared with TRBD2. Germline V gene lookup returns CDR1 SGHRS and CDR2 YFSETQ. The CDR3 loop spans 17 amino acids. The V segment lost 0 bases and the J segment 5 bases; nucleotides outside the gene matches: 10. The CDR3 protein is CASSLAQTSGGVDTQYF. CDR3 in DNA: TGCGCCAGCAGCTTGGCCCAGACTAGCGGAGGGGTAGATACGCAGTATTTT. The variable domain in full, with the rest retrieved from reference TRBV5-1 and TRBJ2-3, is KAGVTQTPRYLIKTRGQQVTLSCSPISGHRSVSWYQQTPGQGLQFLFEYFSETQRNKGNFPGRFSGRQFSNSRSEMNVSTLELGDSALYLCASSLAQTSGGVDTQYFGPGTRLTVL.

V and J are TRBV29-1 and TRBJ2-1; D gene uncertain. Germline V gene sequence: CDR1 SQVTM, CDR2 ANQGSEA. V was clipped by 6 bases and J by 0 bases, with 6 bases between them. This CDR3 has 12 amino acids. The CDR3 bases are TGCAGCGTGGCTAGCTCCTACAATGAGCAGTTCTTC. It encodes CSVASSYNEQFF.

There are many counts of this clone. The rearrangement joins TRBV10-3 to TRBJ2-7; D unclear. V was shortened by 1 base and J by 6 bases, with 10 bases between the two germline ends. The CDR3 length is 13 residues. Per germline, CDR1 ENHRY and CDR2 SYGVKD. In DNA, the CDR3 is TGTGCCATCAGTGAGTACCCGACGGCCGAGCAGTACTTC. Amino acid sequence: CAISEYPTAEQYF.

This clone came up a few times. This chain uses TRBV6-1 with TRBJ1-2; D call uncertain. Germline V gene sequence: CDR1 MNHNS, CDR2 SASEGT. Deletions cut 2 bases from V and 8 bases from J, with 12 bases between. The CDR3 extends over 13 amino acids. In DNA form, the CDR3 reads TGTGCCAGCAGTGAACTCGGGCGGGCCGGCTACACCTTC. Translated, it gives CASSELGRAGYTF.

This clone was observed a few times. This same CDR3 is encoded by further DNA sequences in the sample. The J gene is TRBJ1-5, the V gene TRBV4-2, with D hard to call. Per germline, CDR1 LGHNA and CDR2 YNFKEQ. The CDR3 has 14 amino acids. Trimming stripped 0 bases from V and 3 bases from J, with 6 bases between. CDR3 nucleotide sequence: TGTGCCAGCAGCCAAGATCGGACCAATCAGCCCCAGCATTTT. Protein sequence: CASSQDRTNQPQHF.